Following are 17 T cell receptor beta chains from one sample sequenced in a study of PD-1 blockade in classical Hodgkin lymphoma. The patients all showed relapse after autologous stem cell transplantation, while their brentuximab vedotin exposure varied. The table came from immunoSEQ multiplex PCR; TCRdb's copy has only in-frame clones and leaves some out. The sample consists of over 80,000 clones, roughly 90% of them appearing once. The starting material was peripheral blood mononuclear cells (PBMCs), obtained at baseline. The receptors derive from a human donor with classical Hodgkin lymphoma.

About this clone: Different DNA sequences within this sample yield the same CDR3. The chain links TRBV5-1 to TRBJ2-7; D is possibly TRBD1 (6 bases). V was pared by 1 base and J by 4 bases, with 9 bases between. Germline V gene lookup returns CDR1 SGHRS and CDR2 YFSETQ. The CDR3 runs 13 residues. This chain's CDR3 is CASSLTGPYEQYF. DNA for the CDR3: TGCGCCAGCAGCTTGACAGGGCCTTACGAGCAGTACTTC.

CDR3 bases: TGCGCCAGCAGCTGGGCGACAGGGGGCTATGACGAGCAGTACTTC. Translated: CASSWATGGYDEQYF. The gene calls are TRBV5-1 and TRBJ2-7, with TRBD1 identical over 10 bases. Trimming took 3 bases from V and 5 from J; bases not matched to a gene: 8. CDR3 length equals 15 residues. The germline V gene has CDR1 SGHRS and CDR2 YFSETQ.

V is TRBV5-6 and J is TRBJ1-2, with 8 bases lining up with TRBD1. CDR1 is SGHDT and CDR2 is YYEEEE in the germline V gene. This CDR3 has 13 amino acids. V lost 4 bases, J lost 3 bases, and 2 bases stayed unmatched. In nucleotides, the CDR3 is TGTGCCAGCAGCCAACAGGGGGACTATGGCTACACCTTC. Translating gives CASSQQGDYGYTF.

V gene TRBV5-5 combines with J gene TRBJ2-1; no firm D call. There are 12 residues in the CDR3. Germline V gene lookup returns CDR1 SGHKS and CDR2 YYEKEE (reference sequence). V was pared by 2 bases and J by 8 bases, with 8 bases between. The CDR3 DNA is TGTGCCAGCAGCTTCCTTACCCATGAGCAGTTCTTC. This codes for CASSFLTHEQFF.

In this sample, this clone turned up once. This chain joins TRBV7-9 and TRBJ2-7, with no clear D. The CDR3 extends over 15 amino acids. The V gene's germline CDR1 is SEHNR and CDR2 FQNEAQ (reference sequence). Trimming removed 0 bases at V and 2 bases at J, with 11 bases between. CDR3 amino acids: CASSLARVRTYEQYF. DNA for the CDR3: TGTGCCAGCAGCTTAGCGCGTGTAAGGACCTACGAGCAGTACTTC.

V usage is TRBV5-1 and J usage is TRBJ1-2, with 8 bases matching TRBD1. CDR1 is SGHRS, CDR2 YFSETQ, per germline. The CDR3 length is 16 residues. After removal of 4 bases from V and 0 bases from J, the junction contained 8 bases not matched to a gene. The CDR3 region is CASSPRTGPSNYGYTF. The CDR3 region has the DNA TGCGCCAGCAGCCCACGGACAGGGCCTTCTAACTATGGCTACACCTTC.

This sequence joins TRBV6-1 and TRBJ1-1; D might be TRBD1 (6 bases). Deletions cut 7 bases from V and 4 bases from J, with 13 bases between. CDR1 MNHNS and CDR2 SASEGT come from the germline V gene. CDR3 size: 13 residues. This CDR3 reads CASIGQLVTEAFF. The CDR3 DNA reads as TGTGCCAGCATAGGACAGCTAGTCACTGAAGCTTTCTTT.

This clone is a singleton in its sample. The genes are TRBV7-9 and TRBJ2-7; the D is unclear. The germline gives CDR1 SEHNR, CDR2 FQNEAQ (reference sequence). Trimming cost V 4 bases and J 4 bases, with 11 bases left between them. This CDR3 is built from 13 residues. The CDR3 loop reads CASSSRGPYEQYF. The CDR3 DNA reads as TGTGCCAGCAGCTCTCGCGGCCCATACGAGCAGTACTTC.

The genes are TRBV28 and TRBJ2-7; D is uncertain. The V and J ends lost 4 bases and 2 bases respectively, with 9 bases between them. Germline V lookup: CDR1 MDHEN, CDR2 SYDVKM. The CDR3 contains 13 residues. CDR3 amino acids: CASSSTPTYEQYF. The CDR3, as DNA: TGTGCCAGCAGTTCGACACCGACCTACGAGCAGTACTTC.

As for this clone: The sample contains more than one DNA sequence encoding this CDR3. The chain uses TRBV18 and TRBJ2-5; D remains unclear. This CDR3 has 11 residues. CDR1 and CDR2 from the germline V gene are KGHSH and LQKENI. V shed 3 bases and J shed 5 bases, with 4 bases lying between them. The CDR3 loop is CASSPGETQYF. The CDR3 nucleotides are TGTGCCAGCTCACCCGGGGAGACCCAGTACTTC.

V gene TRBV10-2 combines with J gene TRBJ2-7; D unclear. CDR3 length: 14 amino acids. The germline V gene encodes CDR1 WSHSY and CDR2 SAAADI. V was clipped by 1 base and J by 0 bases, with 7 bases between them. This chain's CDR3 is CASSEFAYSYEQYF. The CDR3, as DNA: TGCGCCAGCAGTGAGTTTGCCTACTCCTACGAGCAGTACTTC.

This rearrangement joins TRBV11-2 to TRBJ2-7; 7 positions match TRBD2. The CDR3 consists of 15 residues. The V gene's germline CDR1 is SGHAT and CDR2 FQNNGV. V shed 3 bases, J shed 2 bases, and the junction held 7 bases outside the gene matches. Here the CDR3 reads CASSFRAGATYEQYF. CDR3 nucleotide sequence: TGTGCCAGCAGCTTCCGGGCGGGAGCGACCTACGAGCAGTACTTC.

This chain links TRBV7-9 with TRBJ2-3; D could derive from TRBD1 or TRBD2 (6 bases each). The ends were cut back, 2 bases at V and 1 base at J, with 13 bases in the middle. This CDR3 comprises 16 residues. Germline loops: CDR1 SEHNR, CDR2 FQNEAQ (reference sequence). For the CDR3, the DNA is TGTGCCAGCAGCTTACTCGGGGGCAGGGGCACAGATACGCAGTATTTT. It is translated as CASSLLGGRGTDTQYF.

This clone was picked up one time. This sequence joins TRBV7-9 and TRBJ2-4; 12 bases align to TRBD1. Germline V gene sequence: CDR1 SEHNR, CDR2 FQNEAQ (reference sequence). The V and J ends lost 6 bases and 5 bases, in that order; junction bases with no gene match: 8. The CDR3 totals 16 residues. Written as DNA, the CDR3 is TGTGCCAGCAGGCCCGGGACAGGGGGCGACGAAAACATTCAGTACTTC. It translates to CASRPGTGGDENIQYF.

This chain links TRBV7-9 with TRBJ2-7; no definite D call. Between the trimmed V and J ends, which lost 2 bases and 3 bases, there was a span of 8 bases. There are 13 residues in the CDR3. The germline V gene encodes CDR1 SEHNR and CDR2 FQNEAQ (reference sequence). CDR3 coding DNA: TGTGCCAGCAGCTTAACTGCTTACTACGAGCAGTACTTC. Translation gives CASSLTAYYEQYF. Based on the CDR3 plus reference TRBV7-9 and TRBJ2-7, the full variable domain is DTGVSQNPRHKITKRGQNVTFRCDPISEHNRLYWYRQTLGQGPEFLTYFQNEAQLEKSRLLSDRFSAERPKGSFSTLEIQRTEQGDSAMYLCASSLTAYYEQYFGPGTRLTVT.

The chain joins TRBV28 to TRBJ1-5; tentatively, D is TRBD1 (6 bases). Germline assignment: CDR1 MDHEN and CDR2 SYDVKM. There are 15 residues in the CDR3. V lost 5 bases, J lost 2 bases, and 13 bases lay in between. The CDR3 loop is CASSGSHRGNQPQHF. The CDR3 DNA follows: TGTGCCAGCAGTGGATCCCACAGGGGCAATCAGCCCCAGCATTTT.

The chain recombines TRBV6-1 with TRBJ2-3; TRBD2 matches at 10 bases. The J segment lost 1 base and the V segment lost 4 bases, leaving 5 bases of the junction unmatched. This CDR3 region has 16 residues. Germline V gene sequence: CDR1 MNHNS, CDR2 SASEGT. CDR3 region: CASSVVLAGRTDTQYF. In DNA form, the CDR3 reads TGTGCCAGCAGTGTGGTACTAGCGGGACGCACAGATACGCAGTATTTT.